The clone carrying this T cell receptor beta chain was seen at least ten times. Antigen: not known. Trimming stripped 4 bases from V and 7 bases from J, with 10 bases between. The CDR3 loop spans 12 amino acids. The germline CDR1 and CDR2 sequences are KGHDR and SFDVKD. Disease lasting under 3 months, a NOSPECS grade of at least 4, and a Clinical Activity Score of at least 3 were features of the ophthalmopathy patients. Orbital computed tomography, thyroid ultrasound, serum thyroxine and TRAb, and clinical symptoms together informed the diagnoses. Using RNA transcripts as the source, TCR beta CDR3 regions were amplified. A set of HTBI primers served as the primers for a first-round RT-PCR of the TCR CDR3. Using its own MiXCR run on the multiplex PCR reads, TCRdb lists one record per CDR3 protein. In the table there are approximately 300,000 distinct CDR3 sequences, 15% to 20% of which are singletons.

This record belongs to a study of T cells in Graves' hyperthyroidism and ophthalmopathy. Study-wide results and caveats: Among clonotypes expanded in thyroid above 0.001, most were also found in blood. A model of 13 V-J pairs discriminated ophthalmopathy from stable hyperthyroidism.

Sequenced input: blood. This receptor was taken from a woman in her fifties or sixties with Graves' ophthalmopathy. This sequence joins TRBV24-1 and TRBJ2-7; D tentatively fits TRBD1 or TRBD2 (5 bases each). This CDR3 is CATSENGGEQYF. The DNA of the CDR3 is TGTGCCACCAGTGAGAATGGGGGAGAGCAGTACTTC.